This note documents a single T cell receptor (beta chain) sequence. Its target antigen remains unknown. No base quality values were provided; no much bigger clone lies one nucleotide off. The sample is drawn from a study of blood T cell repertoires in COVID-19 (dated by TCRdb to about 2020). Concerning the study at large: Samples covering the acute and convalescent phases of COVID-19 were provided by collaborators in the United States, Italy and Spain. The material from the prospective study consisted of cDNA or gDNA derived from T cells, B-cell-depleted T cells, or PBMCs. The sample metadata nearly always contained a de-identified subject ID, COVID-19 status, age in years and sex. The repertoires were made available in a free public database intended to serve as a resource for research on the immune response to SARS-CoV-2. Samples came from the ongoing ImmuneRACE study (first 160 participants) plus 1,254 subjects from 6 global collaborators. Where available, HLA class I and class II types were obtained from metadata supplied by the sample provider rather than from assay-based typing. Subjects who had been exposed to COVID-19, were actively infected with it, or had recovered from it provided the deeply sampled blood TCRbeta repertoires that made up the dataset.

TCRbeta CDR3 regions were amplified from genomic DNA using the immunoSEQ Assay, a bias-controlled multiplex PCR. For the original study's pipeline: The number of nucleated cells in each sample was estimated by amplification of reference gene primers within the assay. To quantify the absolute abundance of each unique TCRbeta CDR3 rearrangement, sequence reads were collapsed and filtered. For each sample, productive Simpson clonality was calculated by taking the square root of Simpson's diversity index across productive rearrangements. TCRdb's version of the immuneACCESS table is confined to in-frame rearrangements and falls short of the full clone set. An unresolved V gene accounts for under half of the shortfall where checked; the remainder is of unknown origin. V, J and clone size derive from that table, while D and trimming were established from the DNA sequence. The sample table lists 170,000 or so clones, roughly 80% of them with a count of one. The top ten constitute approximately 8% of the sample.

General conclusions and limits of the study: The amount of clinical and demographic metadata varied by source and participant and was provided uncurated.

One collaborating source in Seattle enrolled patients during active infection and followed them longitudinally through the course of disease. Whole blood was collected in K2EDTA tubes by collaborating institutions according to the institutions' own protocols. For TCRbeta analysis, collaborator samples were shipped as frozen whole blood, as isolated PBMCs, or as DNA extracted from either sample type. Input material: peripheral blood. The receptor's source is a woman in her 70s with COVID-19, enrolled during active disease.

The CDR3 protein: CASSPKLASNTGELFF. The nucleotides are TGTGCCAGCTCACCGAAACTAGCGAGTAACACCGGGGAGCTGTTTTTT. The rearranged segments are TRBV18 and TRBJ2-2; 7 central bases correspond to TRBD2. Spanning cysteine to phenylalanine, the CDR3 consists of 16 amino acids. The read is trimmed to its CDR3 DNA, 48 bases read in frame from base 1. Trimming leaves V shorter by 3 bases and J shorter by 2 bases, with the junction holding 6 bases beyond the gene matches. CDR1 KGHSH and CDR2 LQKENI were looked up in the germline V gene. The entire variable domain, with the stretches around the CDR3 drawn from the reference TRBV18 and TRBJ2-2 proteins, is NAGVMQNPRHLVRRRGQEARLRCSPMKGHSHVYWYRQLPEEGLKFMVYLQKENIIDESGMPKERFSAEFPKEGPSILRIQQVVRGDSAAYFCASSPKLASNTGELFFGEGSRLTVL.